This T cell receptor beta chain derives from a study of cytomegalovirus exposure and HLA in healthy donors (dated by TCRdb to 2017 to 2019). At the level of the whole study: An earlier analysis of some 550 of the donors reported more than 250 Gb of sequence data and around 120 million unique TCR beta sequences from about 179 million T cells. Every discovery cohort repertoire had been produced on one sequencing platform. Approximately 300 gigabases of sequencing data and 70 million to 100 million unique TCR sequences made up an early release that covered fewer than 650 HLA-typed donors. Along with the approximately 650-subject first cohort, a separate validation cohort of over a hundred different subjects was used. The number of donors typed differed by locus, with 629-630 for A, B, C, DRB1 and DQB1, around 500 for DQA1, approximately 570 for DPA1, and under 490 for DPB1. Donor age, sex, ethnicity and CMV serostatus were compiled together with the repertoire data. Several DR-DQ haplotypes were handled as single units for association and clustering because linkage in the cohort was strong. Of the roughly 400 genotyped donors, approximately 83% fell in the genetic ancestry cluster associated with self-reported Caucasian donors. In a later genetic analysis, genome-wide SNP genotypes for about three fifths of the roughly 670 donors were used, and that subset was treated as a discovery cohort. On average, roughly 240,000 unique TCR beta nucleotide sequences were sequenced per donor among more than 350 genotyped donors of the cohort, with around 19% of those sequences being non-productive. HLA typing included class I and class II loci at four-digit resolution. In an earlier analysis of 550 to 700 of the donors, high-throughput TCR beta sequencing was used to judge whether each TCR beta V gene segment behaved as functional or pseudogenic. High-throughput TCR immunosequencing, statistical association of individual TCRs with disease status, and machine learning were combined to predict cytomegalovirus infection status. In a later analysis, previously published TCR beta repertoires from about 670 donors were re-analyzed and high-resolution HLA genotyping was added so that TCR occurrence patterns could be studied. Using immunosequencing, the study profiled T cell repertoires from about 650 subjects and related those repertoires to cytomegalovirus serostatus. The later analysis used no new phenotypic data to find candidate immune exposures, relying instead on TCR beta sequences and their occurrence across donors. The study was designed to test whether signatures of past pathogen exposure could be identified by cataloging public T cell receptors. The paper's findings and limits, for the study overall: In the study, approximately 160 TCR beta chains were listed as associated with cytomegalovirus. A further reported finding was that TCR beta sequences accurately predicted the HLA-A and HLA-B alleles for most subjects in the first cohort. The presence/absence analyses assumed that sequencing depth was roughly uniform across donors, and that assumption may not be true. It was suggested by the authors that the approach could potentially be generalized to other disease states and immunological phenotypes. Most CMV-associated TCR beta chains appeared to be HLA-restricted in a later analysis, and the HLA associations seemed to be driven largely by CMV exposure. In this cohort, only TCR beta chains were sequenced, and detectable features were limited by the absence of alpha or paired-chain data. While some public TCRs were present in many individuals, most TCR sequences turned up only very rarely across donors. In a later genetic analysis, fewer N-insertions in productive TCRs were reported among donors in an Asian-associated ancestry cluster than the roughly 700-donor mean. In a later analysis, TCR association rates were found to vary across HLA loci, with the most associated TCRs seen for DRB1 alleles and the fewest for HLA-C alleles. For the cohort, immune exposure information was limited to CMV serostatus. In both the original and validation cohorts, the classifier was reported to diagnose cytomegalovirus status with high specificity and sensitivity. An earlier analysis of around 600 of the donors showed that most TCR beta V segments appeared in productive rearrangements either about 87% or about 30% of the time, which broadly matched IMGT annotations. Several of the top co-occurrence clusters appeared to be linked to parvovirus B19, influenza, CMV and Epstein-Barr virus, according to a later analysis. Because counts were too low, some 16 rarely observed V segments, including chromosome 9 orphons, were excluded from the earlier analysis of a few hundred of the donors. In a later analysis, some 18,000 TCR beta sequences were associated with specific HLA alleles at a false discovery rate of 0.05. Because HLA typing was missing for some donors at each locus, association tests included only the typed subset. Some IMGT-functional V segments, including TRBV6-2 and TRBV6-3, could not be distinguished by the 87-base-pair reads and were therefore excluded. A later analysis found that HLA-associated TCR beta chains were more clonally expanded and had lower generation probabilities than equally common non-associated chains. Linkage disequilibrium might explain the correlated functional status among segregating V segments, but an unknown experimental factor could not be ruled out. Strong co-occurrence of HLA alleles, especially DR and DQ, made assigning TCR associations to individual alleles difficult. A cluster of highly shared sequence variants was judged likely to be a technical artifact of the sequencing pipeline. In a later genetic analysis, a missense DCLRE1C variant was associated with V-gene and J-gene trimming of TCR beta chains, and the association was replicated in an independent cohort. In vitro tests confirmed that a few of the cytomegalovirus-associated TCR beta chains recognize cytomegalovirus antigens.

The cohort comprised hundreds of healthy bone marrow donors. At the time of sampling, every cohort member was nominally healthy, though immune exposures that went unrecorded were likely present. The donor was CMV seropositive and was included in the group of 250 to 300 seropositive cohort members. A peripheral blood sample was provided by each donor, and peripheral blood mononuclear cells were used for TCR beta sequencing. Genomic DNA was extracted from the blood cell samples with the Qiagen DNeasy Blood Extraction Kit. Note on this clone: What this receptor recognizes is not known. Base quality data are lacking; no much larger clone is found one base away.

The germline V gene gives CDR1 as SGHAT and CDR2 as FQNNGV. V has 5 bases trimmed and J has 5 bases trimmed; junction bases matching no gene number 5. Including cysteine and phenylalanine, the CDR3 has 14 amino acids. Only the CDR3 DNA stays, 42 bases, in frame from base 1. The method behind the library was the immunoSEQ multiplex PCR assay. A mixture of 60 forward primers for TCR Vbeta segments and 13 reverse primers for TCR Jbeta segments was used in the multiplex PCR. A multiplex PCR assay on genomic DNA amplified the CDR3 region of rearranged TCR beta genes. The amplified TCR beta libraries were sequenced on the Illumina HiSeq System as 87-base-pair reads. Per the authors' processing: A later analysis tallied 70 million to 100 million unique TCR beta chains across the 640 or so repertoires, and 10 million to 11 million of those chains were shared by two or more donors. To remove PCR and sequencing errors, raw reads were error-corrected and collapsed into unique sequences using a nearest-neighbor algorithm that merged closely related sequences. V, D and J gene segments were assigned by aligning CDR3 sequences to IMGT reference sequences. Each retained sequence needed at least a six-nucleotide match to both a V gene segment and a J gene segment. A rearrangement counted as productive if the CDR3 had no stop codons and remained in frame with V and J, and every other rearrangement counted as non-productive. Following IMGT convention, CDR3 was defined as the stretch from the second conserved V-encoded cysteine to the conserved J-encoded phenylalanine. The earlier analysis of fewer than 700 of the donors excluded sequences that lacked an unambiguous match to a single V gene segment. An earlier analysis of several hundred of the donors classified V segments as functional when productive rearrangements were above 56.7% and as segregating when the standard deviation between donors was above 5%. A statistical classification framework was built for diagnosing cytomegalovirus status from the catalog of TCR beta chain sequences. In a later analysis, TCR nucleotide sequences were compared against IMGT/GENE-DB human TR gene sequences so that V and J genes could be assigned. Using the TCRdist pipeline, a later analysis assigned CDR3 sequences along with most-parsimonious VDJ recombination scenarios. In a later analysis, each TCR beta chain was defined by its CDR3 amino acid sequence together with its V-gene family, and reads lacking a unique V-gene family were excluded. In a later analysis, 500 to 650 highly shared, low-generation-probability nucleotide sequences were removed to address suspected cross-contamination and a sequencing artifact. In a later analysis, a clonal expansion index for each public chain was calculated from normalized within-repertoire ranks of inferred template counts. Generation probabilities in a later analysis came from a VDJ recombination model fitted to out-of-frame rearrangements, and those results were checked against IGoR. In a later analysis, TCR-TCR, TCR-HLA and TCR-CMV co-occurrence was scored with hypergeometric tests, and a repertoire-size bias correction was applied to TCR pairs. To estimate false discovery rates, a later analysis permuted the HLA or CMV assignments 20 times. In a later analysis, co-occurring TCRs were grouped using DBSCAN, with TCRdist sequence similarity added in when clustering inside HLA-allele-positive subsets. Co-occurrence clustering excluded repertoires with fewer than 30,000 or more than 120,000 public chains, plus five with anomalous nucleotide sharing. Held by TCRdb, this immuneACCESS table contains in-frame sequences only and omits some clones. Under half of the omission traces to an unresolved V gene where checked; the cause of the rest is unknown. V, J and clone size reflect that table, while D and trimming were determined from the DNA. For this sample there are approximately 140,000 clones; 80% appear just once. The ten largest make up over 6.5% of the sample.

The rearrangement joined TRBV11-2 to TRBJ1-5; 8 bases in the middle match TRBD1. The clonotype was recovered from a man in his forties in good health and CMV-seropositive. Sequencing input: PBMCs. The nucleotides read TGTGCCAGCAGCCTAGGACAGGGCTATCAGCCCCAGCATTTT. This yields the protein CASSLGQGYQPQHF.